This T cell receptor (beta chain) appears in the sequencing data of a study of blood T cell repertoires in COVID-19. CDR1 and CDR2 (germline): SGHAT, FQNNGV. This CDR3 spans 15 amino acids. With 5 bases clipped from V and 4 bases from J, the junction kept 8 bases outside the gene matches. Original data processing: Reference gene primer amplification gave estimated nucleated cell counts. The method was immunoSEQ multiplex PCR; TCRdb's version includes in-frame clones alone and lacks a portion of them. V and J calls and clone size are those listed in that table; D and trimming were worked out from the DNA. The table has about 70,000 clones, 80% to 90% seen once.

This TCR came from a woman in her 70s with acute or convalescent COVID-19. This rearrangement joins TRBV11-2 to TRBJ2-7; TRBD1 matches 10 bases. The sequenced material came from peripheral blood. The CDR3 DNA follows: TGTGCCAGCAGCCCCCGGGACAGGGGAAAATACGAGCAGTACTTC. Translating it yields CASSPRDRGKYEQYF.